The 25 T cell receptor beta chains in this list originate from one sample, sequenced in a study of blood T cell repertoires in COVID-19 (TCRdb year 2020). Receptor amplification or capture employed the immunoSEQ multiplex PCR assay. TCRdb mirrors the immuneACCESS table, restricted to in-frame sequences. Some clones are absent from its copies; in checked studies, under half trace to an unresolved V gene, and the reason for the others is unknown. This sample is represented by under 200,000 clones; 82% of them were singletons. The ten largest clonotypes hold about 5.5% of the sample. The sequenced material came from PBMCs or T cells enriched from blood (not recorded which). The receptors stem from a woman in her sixties or seventies with acute COVID-19.

The chain links TRBV27 to TRBJ1-2; tentatively, D is TRBD1 (6 bases). CDR1 and CDR2 (germline): MNHEY, SMNVEV (reference sequence). V was shortened by 10 bases and J by 7 bases, with 22 bases between the two germline ends. The CDR3 loop spans 14 amino acids. DNA of the CDR3: TGTGCCACCAGACCTCCGGGACATGGAGGTGGCTACACCTTC. Encoded protein: CATRPPGHGGGYTF.

The chain links TRBV19 to TRBJ2-6, with TRBD2 as a possible D gene (5 bases). In germline, CDR1 is LNHDA, CDR2 SQIVND (reference sequence). V lost 1 base and J 0 bases, leaving 10 bases between the germline ends. The CDR3 is made up of 17 amino acids. CDR3 protein: CASSIAFRGSGANVLTF. The CDR3 DNA sequence: TGTGCCAGTAGTATAGCCTTCCGGGGCTCTGGGGCCAACGTCCTGACTTTC.

The rearrangement uses TRBV19 and TRBJ2-4, with D perhaps matching TRBD1 (5 bases). Germline CDR1 reads LNHDA; CDR2 reads SQIVND (reference sequence). V gave up 3 bases and J gave up 6 bases, with 15 bases separating them. CDR3 length equals 15 residues. The CDR3 here is CASSMEGAPPNIQYF. CDR3 nucleotides: TGTGCCAGTAGTATGGAAGGGGCCCCCCCAAACATTCAGTACTTC.

This clone appeared a single time. The genes are TRBV19 and TRBJ2-7, with 7 bases fitting TRBD1. The CDR3 is 15 residues long. V gave up 1 base and J gave up 6 bases; unmatched junction bases: 9. Germline V lookup: CDR1 LNHDA, CDR2 SQIVND (reference sequence). CDR3 nucleotides: TGTGCCAGTAGTATAGGGGACAGAATCTTGGCCGAGCAGTACTTC. Residues: CASSIGDRILAEQYF.

The gene calls are TRBV5-1 and TRBJ2-3, with TRBD1 identical over 9 bases. From germline, CDR1 is SGHRS and CDR2 YFSETQ. Losses at the gene ends were 0 bases for V and 0 bases for J; bases not matched to a gene: 11. This CDR3 has 19 amino acids. In nucleotides, the CDR3 is TGCGCCAGCAGCTTGGGACCGGGACAGGGACCCTCTAGCACAGATACGCAGTATTTT. This encodes CASSLGPGQGPSSTDTQYF.

The chain links TRBV6-1 to TRBJ2-5; 10 bases fit TRBD1. V shed 4 bases, J shed 4 bases, and the junction held 9 bases outside the gene matches. CDR3 length equals 16 residues. Germline assignment: CDR1 MNHNS and CDR2 SASEGT. The CDR3 nucleotides are TGTGCCAGCAGTGCATCGACAGGGGGCGAAACAGAGACCCAGTACTTC. Its translation is CASSASTGGETETQYF.

The chain uses TRBV7-8 and TRBJ1-1; D is ambiguous. V was cut by 4 bases and J by 1 base, with 13 bases left in between. Germline V gene sequence: CDR1 SGHVS, CDR2 FQNEAQ. This CDR3 is 15 amino acids long. In DNA, the CDR3 is TGTGCCAGCAGCTCCTCCGTAGTCCCGAACACTGAAGCTTTCTTT. It translates to CASSSSVVPNTEAFF.

The chain links TRBV7-9 to TRBJ1-5; tentative D call: TRBD1 (6 bases). The germline gives CDR1 SEHNR, CDR2 FQNEAQ (reference sequence). The CDR3 loop spans 15 amino acids. Trimming left V 3 bases short and J 6 bases short, with 15 bases between. The DNA of the CDR3 is TGTGCCAGCAGCTTGGGCGGGGGCAGGGGTCAGCCCCAGCATTTT. Protein: CASSLGGGRGQPQHF.

CDR3 sequence reads: CASSQDRGKVEQFF. CDR3 sequence (DNA): TGCGCCAGCAGCCAAGATAGAGGAAAAGTTGAGCAGTTCTTC. V usage is TRBV4-1 and J usage is TRBJ2-1; D not certain. The CDR3 spans 14 residues. The germline V gene encodes CDR1 MGHRA and CDR2 YSYEKL. V lost 0 bases and J 9 bases, leaving 12 bases between the germline ends.

This clone was recorded only once. The chain links TRBV12-3 or TRBV12-4 to TRBJ1-1; possible D gene TRBD1, 6 bases. The CDR3 is 13 residues long. V lost 8 bases and J lost 0, with 10 bases in between. For the CDR3, the DNA is TGTGCCAGCGCCGGACAGATGAACACTGAAGCTTTCTTT. Amino acid sequence: CASAGQMNTEAFF.

The chain links TRBV18 to TRBJ2-5; the D gene is possibly TRBD1 (6 bases). Per the germline V gene, CDR1 is KGHSH and CDR2 is LQKENI. This CDR3 has 14 amino acids. V lost 3 bases and J 2 bases, leaving 10 bases between the germline ends. The CDR3 DNA reads TGTGCCAGCTCACCTACGGGACAACAAGAGACCCAGTACTTC. The encoded protein is CASSPTGQQETQYF.

This clone has more than one count but fewer than ten. The chain has TRBV14 and TRBJ2-5; D is unclear. CDR1 is SGHDN and CDR2 is FVKESK in the germline V gene. The ends were cut back, 4 bases at V and 4 bases at J, with 4 bases in the middle. This CDR3 region has 11 residues. The CDR3 nucleotides read TGTGCCAGCAGCCCGGGAGAGACCCAGTACTTC. Its translation: CASSPGETQYF.

This clone was picked up one time. CDR3 coding DNA: TGTGCCAGCAGTGTACAGGACACCGGGGAGCTGTTTTTT. This gives the protein CASSVQDTGELFF. This chain connects TRBV6-4 to TRBJ2-2, with D maybe TRBD1 (5 bases). There are 13 residues in the CDR3. Between the trimmed V and J ends, which lost 4 bases and 3 bases, there was a span of 6 bases. The V gene's germline CDR1 is MRHNA and CDR2 SNTAGT.

The rearrangement joins TRBV10-3 to TRBJ1-2, with D perhaps matching TRBD1 (5 bases). Germline CDR1 is ENHRY and CDR2 is SYGVKD. CDR3 size: 14 residues. V lost 0 bases and J 6 bases, leaving 11 bases between the germline ends. The CDR3 DNA reads as TGTGCCATCAGTGAGTCGGGGGGGATGCATGGCTACACCTTC. Its translation is CAISESGGMHGYTF.

The V gene is TRBV4-2, the J gene TRBJ2-7, with D possibly matching TRBD2 (7 bases). Per germline, CDR1 LGHNA and CDR2 YNFKEQ. This CDR3 has 16 residues. With 0 bases removed from V and 7 bases from J, the gap between germline ends came to 19 bases. The CDR3 protein is CASSQDEGEGYREQYF. The CDR3 DNA sequence: TGTGCCAGCAGCCAAGATGAGGGGGAGGGCTACCGGGAGCAGTACTTC.

This clone was recorded many times. The rearrangement joins TRBV15 to TRBJ2-1, with TRBD2 matching over 10 bases. CDR3 length equals 16 residues. Per germline, CDR1 LNHNV and CDR2 YYDKDF (reference sequence). Germline trimming cut 0 bases from V and 7 bases from J; bases unmatched to any gene: 6. This chain's CDR3 is CATSRDLAGAYNEQFF. The DNA of the CDR3 is TGTGCCACCAGCAGAGATCTAGCGGGAGCTTATAATGAGCAGTTCTTC.

This clone appeared a few times. V is TRBV4-1 and J is TRBJ2-5, with 9 nucleotides matching TRBD2. The CDR3 loop spans 18 amino acids. With 4 bases clipped from V and 2 bases from J, the junction kept 14 bases outside the gene matches. In germline, CDR1 is MGHRA, CDR2 YSYEKL. The CDR3 loop is CASSPRPQLSGRQETQYF. The DNA of the CDR3 is TGCGCCAGCAGCCCTCGACCCCAACTTAGCGGGAGACAAGAGACCCAGTACTTC.

V gene TRBV7-6 combines with J gene TRBJ1-1; unclear D gene. V shed 2 bases and J shed 0 bases, with 16 bases lying between them. CDR3 length equals 17 residues. Per the germline V gene, CDR1 is SGHVS and CDR2 is FNYEAQ. The CDR3 loop reads CASSLPPWRAMNTEAFF. CDR3 DNA: TGTGCCAGCAGCTTACCCCCATGGAGAGCAATGAACACTGAAGCTTTCTTT. The full variable domain, with the rest looked up from reference TRBV7-6 and TRBJ1-1, is GAGVSQSPRYKVTKRGQDVALRCDPISGHVSLYWYRQALGQGPEFLTYFNYEAQQDKSGLPNDRFSAERPEGSISTLTIQRTEQRDSAMYRCASSLPPWRAMNTEAFFGQGTRLTVV.

The genes are TRBV5-6 and TRBJ2-2; a weak D match, TRBD1 (5 bases). The V end was cut by 0 bases, the J end by 4 bases, with 13 bases between. CDR1 SGHDT and CDR2 YYEEEE come from the germline V gene. The CDR3 consists of 16 residues. The chain's CDR3 is CASSLGQLISTGELFF. In DNA, the CDR3 is TGTGCCAGCAGCTTGGGACAGCTTATCTCCACCGGGGAGCTGTTTTTT.

The V call is TRBV4-2, the J call TRBJ2-2; D may be TRBD2 (6 bases). This CDR3 comprises 15 residues. V shed 4 bases and J shed 4 bases, with 13 bases lying between them. The V gene's germline CDR1 is LGHNA and CDR2 YNFKEQ. CDR3 bases: TGTGCCAGCAGCCCGGGGGTATATAGCACCGGGGAGCTGTTTTTT. Translating gives CASSPGVYSTGELFF.

The chain joins TRBV30 to TRBJ2-7; 7 bases align to TRBD2. The V segment lost 0 bases and the J segment 4 bases; nucleotides outside the gene matches: 6. CDR3 size: 14 residues. The V gene's germline CDR1 is GTSNPN and CDR2 SVGIG (reference sequence). This CDR3 is CAWSVRGSGYEQYF. The CDR3 DNA is TGTGCCTGGAGTGTACGCGGGAGTGGGTACGAGCAGTACTTC.

The chain joins TRBV18 to TRBJ2-3, with D unresolved. From germline, CDR1 is KGHSH and CDR2 LQKENI. Deletions cut 2 bases from V and 3 bases from J, with 3 bases between. The CDR3 is made up of 12 amino acids. The CDR3 spells CASSPETDTQYF. The CDR3 DNA reads TGTGCCAGCTCACCAGAGACAGATACGCAGTATTTT. The full variable domain, rest sourced from reference TRBV18 and TRBJ2-3, is NAGVMQNPRHLVRRRGQEARLRCSPMKGHSHVYWYRQLPEEGLKFMVYLQKENIIDESGMPKERFSAEFPKEGPSILRIQQVVRGDSAAYFCASSPETDTQYFGPGTRLTVL.

The chain combines TRBV5-4 with TRBJ2-7; tentatively, D is TRBD1 (6 bases). The V gene's germline CDR1 is SGHNT and CDR2 YYREEE (reference sequence). The CDR3 extends over 14 amino acids. V lost 1 base to trimming and J lost 1 base, with 9 bases between them. The CDR3 sequence is CASSLRDTSYEQYF. CDR3 nucleotide sequence: TGTGCCAGCAGCTTGAGGGACACTTCCTACGAGCAGTACTTC. The whole variable domain, remainder taken from reference TRBV5-4 and TRBJ2-7, is ETGVTQSPTHLIKTRGQQVTLRCSSQSGHNTVSWYQQALGQGPQFIFQYYREEENGRGNFPPRFSGLQFPNYSSELNVNALELDDSALYLCASSLRDTSYEQYFGPGTRLTVT.

V usage is TRBV27 and J usage is TRBJ2-2, with a tentative D call TRBD1 (8 bases). The CDR3 contains 18 residues. The germline gives CDR1 MNHEY, CDR2 SMNVEV (reference sequence). The V gene lost 0 bases and the J gene lost 5 bases, with 19 bases spanning the gap. DNA for the CDR3: TGTGCCAGCAGTTTATCCGTAGGCCTACAGGGGGGGACCGGGGAGCTGTTTTTT. The encoded protein is CASSLSVGLQGGTGELFF.

The V call is TRBV19, the J call TRBJ1-3; D is unclear. This CDR3 contains 13 residues. In germline, CDR1 is LNHDA, CDR2 SQIVND (reference sequence). The V end lost 5 bases, the J end lost 4 bases, and 9 bases lay between the germline ends. CDR3 in DNA: TGTGCCAGTAGTCTCAAGGAGGGAAACACCATATATTTT. This encodes CASSLKEGNTIYF.